The 3 T cell receptor beta chains below were found in one sample sequenced in a study of T-cell memory formation after mild COVID-19. MiXCR, applied by TCRdb to the 5' RACE reads, yields one record per CDR3 protein. The sample lists about 560,000 distinct CDR3 sequences; 15% to 20% were seen once. What was sequenced was PBMCs or a T cell subset sorted from them (not recorded which). These receptors were taken from an adult woman who had mild COVID-19 (a few samples of this study predate the infection). Cell type and time point are not known.

V gene TRBV29-1 combines with J gene TRBJ2-7, with TRBD1 matching over 9 bases. CDR1 and CDR2 from the germline V gene are SQVTM and ANQGSEA. The V and J ends lost 5 bases and 5 bases, in that order; junction bases with no gene match: 10. The CDR3 contains 14 residues. The CDR3 DNA sequence: TGCAGCGTTAAACCCGGGACAGGGAGCGACGAGCAGTACTTC. It specifies CSVKPGTGSDEQYF.

The V call is TRBV11-3, the J call TRBJ2-2, with unresolved D. CDR1 SGHNT and CDR2 YENEEA come from the germline V gene. This CDR3 contains 15 residues. Trimming took off 5 bases at V and 1 base at J, with 11 bases between the two ends. DNA of the CDR3: TGTGCCAGCAGCAAATCAGGAATGAACACCGGGGAGCTGTTTTTT. It yields the protein CASSKSGMNTGELFF.

This clonotype occurred a few times. This rearrangement joins TRBV12-3 or TRBV12-4 to TRBJ2-2, with D possibly TRBD2 on 6 matching bases. The CDR3 sequence is 16 residues long. V was pared by 7 bases and J by 0 bases, with 15 bases between. The CDR3 DNA follows: TGTGCCAGCACCATGTACGGGAGACCGAACACCGGGGAGCTGTTTTTT. This sequence encodes CASTMYGRPNTGELFF.